This entry describes one T cell receptor beta chain. These data come from a study of blood T cell repertoires in COVID-19. Under the authors' procedure: Amplification of reference gene primers provided the estimated nucleated cell counts. Sequencing was performed with immunoSEQ multiplex PCR; in TCRdb, only in-frame clones are kept and a portion is missing. V, J and clone size are taken as reported in that table, and D and trimming were inferred from the DNA itself. The table includes roughly 230,000 clones, 83% detected once. The CDR3 runs to 15 residues. V gave up 4 bases and J gave up 2 bases, with 14 bases separating them. In germline, CDR1 is SEHNR, CDR2 FQNEAQ (reference sequence).

The TCR was taken from a human donor in a cohort sampled during active COVID-19. V gene TRBV7-9 combines with J gene TRBJ2-5; D not resolved. The sequenced sample consisted of peripheral blood. The CDR3 reads CASSSSLTFQETQYF. In nucleotides, the CDR3 is TGTGCCAGCAGCTCAAGCCTGACTTTTCAAGAGACCCAGTACTTC.